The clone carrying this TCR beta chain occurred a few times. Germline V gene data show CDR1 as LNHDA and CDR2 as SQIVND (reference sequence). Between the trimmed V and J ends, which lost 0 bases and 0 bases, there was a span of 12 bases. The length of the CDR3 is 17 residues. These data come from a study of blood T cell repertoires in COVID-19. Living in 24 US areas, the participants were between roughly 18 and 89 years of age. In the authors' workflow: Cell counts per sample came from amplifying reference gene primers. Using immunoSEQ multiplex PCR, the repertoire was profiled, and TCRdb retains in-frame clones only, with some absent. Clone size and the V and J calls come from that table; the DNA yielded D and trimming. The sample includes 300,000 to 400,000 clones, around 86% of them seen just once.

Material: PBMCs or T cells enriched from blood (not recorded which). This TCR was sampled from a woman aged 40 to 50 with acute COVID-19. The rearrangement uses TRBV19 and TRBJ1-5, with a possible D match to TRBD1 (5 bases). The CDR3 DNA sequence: TGTGCCAGTAGTATAGATGGGGAGGGGTATAGCAATCAGCCCCAGCATTTT. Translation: CASSIDGEGYSNQPQHF. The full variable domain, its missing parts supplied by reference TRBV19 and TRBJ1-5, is DGGITQSPKYLFRKEGQNVTLSCEQNLNHDAMYWYRQDPGQGLRLIYYSQIVNDFQKGDIAEGYSVSREKKESFPLTVTSAQKNPTAFYLCASSIDGEGYSNQPQHFGDGTRLSIL.